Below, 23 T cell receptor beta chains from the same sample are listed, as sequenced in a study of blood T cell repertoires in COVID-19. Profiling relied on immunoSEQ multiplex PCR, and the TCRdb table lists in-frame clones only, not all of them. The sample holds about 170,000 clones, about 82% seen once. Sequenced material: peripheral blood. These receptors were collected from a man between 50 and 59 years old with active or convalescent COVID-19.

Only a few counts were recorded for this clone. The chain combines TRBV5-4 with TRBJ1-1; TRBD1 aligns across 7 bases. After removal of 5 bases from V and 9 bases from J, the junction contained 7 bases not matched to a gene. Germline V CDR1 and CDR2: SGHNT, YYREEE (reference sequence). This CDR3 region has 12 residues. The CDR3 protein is CASSSGQEQAFF. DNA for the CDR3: TGTGCCAGCAGTTCCGGACAGGAACAAGCTTTCTTT.

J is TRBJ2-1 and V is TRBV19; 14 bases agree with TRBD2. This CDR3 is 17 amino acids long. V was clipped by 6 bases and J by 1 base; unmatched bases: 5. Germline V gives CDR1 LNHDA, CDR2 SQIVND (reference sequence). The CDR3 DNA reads TGTGCCAGTAGAGGGACTAGCGGGAGAGGGTCCTACAATGAGCAGTTCTTC. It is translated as CASRGTSGRGSYNEQFF. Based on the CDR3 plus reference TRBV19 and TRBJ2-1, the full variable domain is DGGITQSPKYLFRKEGQNVTLSCEQNLNHDAMYWYRQDPGQGLRLIYYSQIVNDFQKGDIAEGYSVSREKKESFPLTVTSAQKNPTAFYLCASRGTSGRGSYNEQFFGPGTRLTVL.

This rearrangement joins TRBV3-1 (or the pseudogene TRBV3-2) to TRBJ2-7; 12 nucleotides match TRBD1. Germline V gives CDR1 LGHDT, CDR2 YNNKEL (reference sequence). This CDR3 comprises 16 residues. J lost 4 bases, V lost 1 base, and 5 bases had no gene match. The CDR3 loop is CASSQVSGQGAYEQYF. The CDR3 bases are TGTGCCAGCAGCCAAGTATCGGGACAGGGGGCATACGAGCAGTACTTC.

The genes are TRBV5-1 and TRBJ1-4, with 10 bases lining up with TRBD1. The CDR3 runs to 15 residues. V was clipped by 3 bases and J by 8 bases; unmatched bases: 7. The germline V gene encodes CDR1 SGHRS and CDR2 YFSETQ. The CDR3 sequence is CASSSQGTGVEKLFF. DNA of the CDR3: TGCGCCAGCAGCTCCCAAGGGACAGGGGTCGAAAAACTGTTTTTT.

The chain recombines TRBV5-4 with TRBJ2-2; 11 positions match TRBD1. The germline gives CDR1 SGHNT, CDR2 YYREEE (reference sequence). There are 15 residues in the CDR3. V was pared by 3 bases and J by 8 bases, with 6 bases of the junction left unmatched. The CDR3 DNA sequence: TGTGCCAGCAGCTGGACAGGGGGCAGAACGGGGGAGCTGTTTTTT. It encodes CASSWTGGRTGELFF.

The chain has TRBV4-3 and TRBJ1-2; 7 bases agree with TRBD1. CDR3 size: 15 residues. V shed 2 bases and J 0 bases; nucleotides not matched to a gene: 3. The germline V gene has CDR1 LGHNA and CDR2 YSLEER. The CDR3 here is CASSQTDRTNYGYTF. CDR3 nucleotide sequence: TGCGCCAGCAGCCAAACGGACAGGACTAACTATGGCTACACCTTC.

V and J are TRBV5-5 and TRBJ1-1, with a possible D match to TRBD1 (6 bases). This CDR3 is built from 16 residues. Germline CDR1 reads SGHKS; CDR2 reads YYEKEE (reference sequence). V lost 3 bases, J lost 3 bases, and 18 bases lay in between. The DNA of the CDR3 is TGTGCCAGCAGCTCAACCTGGGGGCTAAGGGACACTGAAGCTTTCTTT. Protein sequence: CASSSTWGLRDTEAFF.

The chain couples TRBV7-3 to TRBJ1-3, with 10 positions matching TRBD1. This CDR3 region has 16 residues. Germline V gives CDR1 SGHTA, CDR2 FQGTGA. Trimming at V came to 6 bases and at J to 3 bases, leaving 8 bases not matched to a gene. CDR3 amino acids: CASRPGQGIGGNTIYF. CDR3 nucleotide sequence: TGTGCCAGCAGGCCGGGACAGGGGATCGGTGGAAACACCATATATTTT.

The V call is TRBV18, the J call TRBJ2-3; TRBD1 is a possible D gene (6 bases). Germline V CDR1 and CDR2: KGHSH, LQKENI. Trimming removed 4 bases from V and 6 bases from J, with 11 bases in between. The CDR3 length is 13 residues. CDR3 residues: CASSRAQGDTQYF. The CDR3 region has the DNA TGTGCCAGCTCACGGGCTCAGGGGGATACGCAGTATTTT.

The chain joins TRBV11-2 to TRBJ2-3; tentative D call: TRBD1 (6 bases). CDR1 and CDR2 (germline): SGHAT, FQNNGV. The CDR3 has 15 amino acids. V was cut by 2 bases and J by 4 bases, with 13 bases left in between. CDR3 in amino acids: CASSLSGHSPDTQYF. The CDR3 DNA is TGTGCCAGCAGCTTATCGGGACATAGTCCAGATACGCAGTATTTT.

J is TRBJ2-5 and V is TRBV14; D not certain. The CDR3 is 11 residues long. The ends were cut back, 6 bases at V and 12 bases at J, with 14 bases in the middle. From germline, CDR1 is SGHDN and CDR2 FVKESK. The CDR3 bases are TGTGCCAGCAGTCTAAGCGTTCATAAGTACTTC. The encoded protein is CASSLSVHKYF. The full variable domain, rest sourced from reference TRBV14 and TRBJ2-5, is EAGVTQFPSHSVIEKGQTVTLRCDPISGHDNLYWYRRVMGKEIKFLLHFVKESKQDESGMPNNRFLAERTGGTYSTLKVQPAELEDSGVYFCASSLSVHKYFGPGTRLLVL.

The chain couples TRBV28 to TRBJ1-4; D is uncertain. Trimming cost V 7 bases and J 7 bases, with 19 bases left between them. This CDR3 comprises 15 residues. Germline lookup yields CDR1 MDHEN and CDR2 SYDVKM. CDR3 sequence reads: CASTMTAMRPEKLFF. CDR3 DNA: TGTGCCAGCACCATGACGGCGATGAGGCCTGAAAAACTGTTTTTT. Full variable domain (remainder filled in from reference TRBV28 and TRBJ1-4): DVKVTQSSRYLVKRTGEKVFLECVQDMDHENMFWYRQDPGLGLRLIYFSYDVKMKEKGDIPEGYSVSREKKERFSLILESASTNQTSMYLCASTMTAMRPEKLFFGSGTQLSVL.

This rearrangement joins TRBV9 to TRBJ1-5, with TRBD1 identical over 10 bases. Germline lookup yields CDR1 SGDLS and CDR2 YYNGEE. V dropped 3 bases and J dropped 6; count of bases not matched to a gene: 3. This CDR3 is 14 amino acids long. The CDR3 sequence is CASSAGQGGQPQHF. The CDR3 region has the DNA TGTGCCAGCAGCGCAGGACAGGGGGGTCAGCCCCAGCATTTT.

CDR3 residues: CASSMGQLKETQYF. CDR3 coding DNA: TGCGCCAGCAGCATGGGACAGTTAAAAGAGACCCAGTACTTC. V is TRBV5-1 and J is TRBJ2-5; 7 nucleotides line up with TRBD1. This CDR3 has 14 amino acids. Per the germline V gene, CDR1 is SGHRS and CDR2 is YFSETQ. Trimming removed 4 bases from V and 3 bases from J; junction bases left unmatched: 6.

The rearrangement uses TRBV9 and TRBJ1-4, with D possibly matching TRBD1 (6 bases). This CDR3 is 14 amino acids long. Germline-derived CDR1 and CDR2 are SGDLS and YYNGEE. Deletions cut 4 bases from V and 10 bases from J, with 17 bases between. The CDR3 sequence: CASSFGTTSGKLFF. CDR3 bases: TGTGCCAGCAGCTTCGGGACAACGTCCGGAAAACTGTTTTTT.

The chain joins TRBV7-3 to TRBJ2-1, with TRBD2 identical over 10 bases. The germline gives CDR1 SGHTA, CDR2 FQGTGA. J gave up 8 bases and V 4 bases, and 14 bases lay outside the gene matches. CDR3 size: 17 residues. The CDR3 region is CASSWDRWLAGDYEQFF. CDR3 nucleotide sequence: TGTGCCAGCAGCTGGGACAGATGGCTAGCGGGAGATTATGAGCAGTTCTTC.

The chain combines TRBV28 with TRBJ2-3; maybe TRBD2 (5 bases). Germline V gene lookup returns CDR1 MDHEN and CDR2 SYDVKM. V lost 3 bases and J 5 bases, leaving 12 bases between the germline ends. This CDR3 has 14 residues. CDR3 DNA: TGTGCCAGCAGTTTTGGCGGGCCCCAAGATACGCAGTATTTT. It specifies CASSFGGPQDTQYF. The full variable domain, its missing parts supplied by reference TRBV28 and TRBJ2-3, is DVKVTQSSRYLVKRTGEKVFLECVQDMDHENMFWYRQDPGLGLRLIYFSYDVKMKEKGDIPEGYSVSREKKERFSLILESASTNQTSMYLCASSFGGPQDTQYFGPGTRLTVL.

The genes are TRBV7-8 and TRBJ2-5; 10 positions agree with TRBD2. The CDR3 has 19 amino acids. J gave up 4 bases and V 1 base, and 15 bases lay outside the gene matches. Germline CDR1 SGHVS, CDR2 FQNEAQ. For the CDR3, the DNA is TGTGCCAGCAGCTTAGAGCCAGCGGGGGGGCCTGGGATCGGAGAGACCCAGTACTTC. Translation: CASSLEPAGGPGIGETQYF.

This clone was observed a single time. The CDR3 region has the DNA TGTGCCAGCAGTTACTCGAGCGGAAACTCTGGAAACACCATATATTTT. Amino acids: CASSYSSGNSGNTIYF. The chain couples TRBV6-5 to TRBJ1-3, with D uncertain. The CDR3 is 16 residues long. The V end was cut by 0 bases, the J end by 0 bases, with 9 bases between. Germline V lookup: CDR1 MNHEY, CDR2 SVGAGI.

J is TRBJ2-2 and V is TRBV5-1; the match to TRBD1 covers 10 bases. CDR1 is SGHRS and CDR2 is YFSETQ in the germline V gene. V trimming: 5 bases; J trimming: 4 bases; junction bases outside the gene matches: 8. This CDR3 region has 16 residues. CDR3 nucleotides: TGCGCCAGCAGAGGAATGACAGGGGGCCTCACCGGGGAGCTGTTTTTT. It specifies CASRGMTGGLTGELFF. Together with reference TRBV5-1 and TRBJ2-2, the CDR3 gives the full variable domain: KAGVTQTPRYLIKTRGQQVTLSCSPISGHRSVSWYQQTPGQGLQFLFEYFSETQRNKGNFPGRFSGRQFSNSRSEMNVSTLELGDSALYLCASRGMTGGLTGELFFGEGSRLTVL.

The CDR3 sequence is CASSNGPTGIQETQYF. The CDR3, as DNA: TGTGCCAGCAGTAACGGCCCGACGGGGATCCAAGAGACCCAGTACTTC. The V and J genes are TRBV11-2 and TRBJ2-5; possible D gene TRBD2, 5 bases. This CDR3 is built from 16 residues. The germline CDR1 and CDR2 sequences are SGHAT and FQNNGV. The V gene lost 6 bases and the J gene lost 1 base, with 18 bases spanning the gap.

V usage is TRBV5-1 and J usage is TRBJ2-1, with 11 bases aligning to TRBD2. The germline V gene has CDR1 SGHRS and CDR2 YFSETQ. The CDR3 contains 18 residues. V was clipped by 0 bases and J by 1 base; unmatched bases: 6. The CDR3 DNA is TGCGCCAGCAGCTTGGGTAGCGGGGGGGCCAGATCCTACAATGAGCAGTTCTTC. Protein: CASSLGSGGARSYNEQFF.

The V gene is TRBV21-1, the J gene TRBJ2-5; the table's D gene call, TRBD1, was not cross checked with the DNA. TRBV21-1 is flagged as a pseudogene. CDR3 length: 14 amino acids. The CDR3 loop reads CASSEQTGNETQYF. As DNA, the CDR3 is TGTGCCAGCAGCGAACAGACAGGGAACGAGACCCAGTACTTC.